One sample yielded the 31 T cell receptor beta chains listed below, sequenced in a study of shared clonotypes between healthy human individuals. Assay: immunoSEQ multiplex PCR; the TCRdb copy retains only in-frame clones and omits some. The data show some 660,000 clones, roughly 72% seen once. Sample: memory CD4+ T cells sorted from blood. Subset: CD45RA-negative fraction. These TCRs come from a woman between 25 and 40 years old in good health.

The chain recombines TRBV7-8 with TRBJ2-1; D is undetermined. V gave up 2 bases and J gave up 12 bases, with 14 bases separating them. Germline V lookup: CDR1 SGHVS, CDR2 FQNEAQ. The CDR3 is made up of 13 amino acids. The CDR3 DNA follows: TGTGCCAGCAGCTTATCCCCGTGGGAAGGGCAGTTCTTC. Amino acid sequence: CASSLSPWEGQFF.

The chain has TRBV29-1 and TRBJ2-5; D not certain. The CDR3 totals 10 residues. Trimming took off 4 bases at V and 5 bases at J, with 5 bases between the two ends. The V gene's germline CDR1 is SQVTM and CDR2 ANQGSEA. The CDR3 here is CSVGVETQYF. CDR3 DNA: TGCAGCGTTGGGGTGGAGACCCAGTACTTC.

This clone was counted a single time. CDR3 region: CASSLGSTGTREQYF. The CDR3 coding sequence is TGTGCCAGCAGCTTGGGCTCGACAGGGACACGGGAGCAGTACTTC. The chain uses TRBV5-4 and TRBJ2-7; 7 bases fit TRBD1. With V trimmed by 0 bases and J by 7 bases, 10 bases remained unmatched. Per germline, CDR1 SGHNT and CDR2 YYREEE (reference sequence). The CDR3 runs to 15 residues.

This clone was counted only a few times. The chain is built from TRBV6-5 and TRBJ1-1; 9 nucleotides agree with TRBD1. This CDR3 has 15 residues. CDR1 is MNHEY, CDR2 SVGAGI, per germline. With V trimmed by 6 bases and J by 4 bases, 9 bases remained unmatched. CDR3 loop: CASSRGQGTGTEAFF. The CDR3 DNA reads as TGTGCCAGCAGCCGAGGACAGGGGACCGGCACTGAAGCTTTCTTT.

J is TRBJ2-3 and V is TRBV5-1; D possibly corresponds to TRBD2 (6 bases). Trimming pared 5 bases from V and 0 bases from J, leaving 10 bases between. The CDR3 consists of 14 residues. In germline, CDR1 is SGHRS, CDR2 YFSETQ. The CDR3 spells CASSFGTSTDTQYF. CDR3 DNA: TGCGCCAGCAGTTTCGGGACTAGCACAGATACGCAGTATTTT.

This clone was seen more than once but under ten times. This chain connects TRBV4-1 to TRBJ2-1, with 7 bases that match TRBD2. CDR3 length: 16 amino acids. Germline CDR1 is MGHRA and CDR2 is YSYEKL. After removal of 3 bases from V and 6 bases from J, the junction contained 11 bases not matched to a gene. The CDR3 DNA follows: TGCGCCAGCAGCCAGGGTTCCCAGGCTAGCGGCAATGAGCAGTTCTTC. Encoded protein: CASSQGSQASGNEQFF.

This chain uses TRBV9 with TRBJ1-6; D unclear. The CDR3 length is 12 residues. Germline loops: CDR1 SGDLS, CDR2 YYNGEE. Trimming left V 1 base short and J 11 bases short, with 7 bases between. CDR3 amino acids: CASSVLGTPLHF. The CDR3 DNA reads as TGTGCCAGCAGCGTATTGGGTACACCCCTCCACTTT.

This clone was detected many times. This chain joins TRBV19 and TRBJ1-2; 7 bases map to TRBD1. The V gene's germline CDR1 is LNHDA and CDR2 SQIVND (reference sequence). The CDR3 has 14 residues. V lost 7 bases, J lost 4 bases, and 9 bases stayed unmatched. In DNA, the CDR3 is TGTGCCAGTATGCAGGGGGGGCTCGGCTATGGCTACACCTTC. Encoded protein: CASMQGGLGYGYTF.

The chain links TRBV5-1 to TRBJ2-3; no reliable D call. The germline gives CDR1 SGHRS, CDR2 YFSETQ. The germline V and J ends were trimmed by 4 bases and 0 bases, with 9 bases remaining between them. CDR3 length equals 14 residues. The CDR3 DNA sequence: TGCGCCAGCAGCCAAGGACCAAGCACAGATACGCAGTATTTT. Translating gives CASSQGPSTDTQYF.

CDR3 in amino acids: CASSDGGAGKQFF. CDR3 in DNA: TGTGCCAGCAGTGACGGGGGAGCGGGAAAGCAGTTCTTC. V and J are TRBV6-4 and TRBJ2-1; 7 nucleotides match TRBD2. The V segment lost 2 bases and the J segment 11 bases; nucleotides outside the gene matches: 6. From germline, CDR1 is MRHNA and CDR2 SNTAGT. The CDR3 extends over 13 amino acids.

This clone was observed a handful of times. The CDR3 loop is CASSQVGNVVKETQYF. Here the CDR3 DNA reads TGCGCCAGCAGCCAAGTCGGGAACGTTGTTAAAGAGACCCAGTACTTC. The genes are TRBV4-1 and TRBJ2-5; D possibly corresponds to TRBD2 (5 bases). This CDR3 comprises 16 residues. V gave up 1 base and J gave up 3 bases, with 15 bases separating them. From germline, CDR1 is MGHRA and CDR2 YSYEKL.

The chain uses TRBV7-2 and TRBJ2-7; 7 nucleotides match TRBD2. CDR3 length: 15 residues. J gave up 5 bases and V 5 bases, and 12 bases lay outside the gene matches. The germline gives CDR1 SGHTA, CDR2 FQGNSA. The CDR3 protein is CASSAIWGGRNEQYF. DNA of the CDR3: TGTGCCAGCAGCGCGATATGGGGGGGAAGGAACGAGCAGTACTTC.

V is TRBV5-1 and J is TRBJ2-1; D is undetermined. The CDR3 runs 14 residues. The V end was cut by 0 bases, the J end by 7 bases, with 11 bases between. Looked up from germline, CDR1 is SGHRS and CDR2 is YFSETQ. CDR3 in DNA: TGCGCCAGCAGCTTGGCGATGCGGCAGAATGAGCAGTTCTTC. Residues: CASSLAMRQNEQFF.

This clone was counted only a few times. This chain joins TRBV6-1 and TRBJ2-2; TRBD1 matches 8 bases. Germline loops: CDR1 MNHNS, CDR2 SASEGT. The J segment lost 6 bases and the V segment lost 6 bases, leaving 6 bases of the junction unmatched. The CDR3 consists of 14 residues. CDR3 sequence reads: CASSPTGQAGELFF. The CDR3 nucleotides read TGTGCCAGCAGCCCCACGGGACAGGCCGGGGAGCTGTTTTTT.

The chain has TRBV30 and TRBJ2-7; D might be TRBD1 (5 bases). The CDR3 extends over 12 amino acids. CDR1 and CDR2 (germline): GTSNPN, SVGIG (reference sequence). V was trimmed by 3 bases and J by 4 bases, leaving 10 bases between them. CDR3 in amino acids: CAWSAGNYEQYF. The CDR3 DNA follows: TGTGCCTGGAGCGCAGGGAATTACGAGCAGTACTTC.

This rearrangement joins TRBV18 to TRBJ2-6, with D unresolved. The CDR3 spans 12 residues. The V and J ends lost 6 bases and 13 bases respectively, with 13 bases between them. Looked up from germline, CDR1 is KGHSH and CDR2 is LQKENI. This CDR3 is CASSQFEAVLTF. DNA for the CDR3: TGTGCCAGCTCCCAGTTCGAGGCTGTCCTGACTTTC. Full variable domain (missing parts from reference TRBV18 and TRBJ2-6): NAGVMQNPRHLVRRRGQEARLRCSPMKGHSHVYWYRQLPEEGLKFMVYLQKENIIDESGMPKERFSAEFPKEGPSILRIQQVVRGDSAAYFCASSQFEAVLTFGAGSRLTVL.

The CDR3 sequence: CAWSPPTGHMPQHF. In DNA, the CDR3 is TGTGCCTGGAGTCCCCCGACGGGCCACATGCCCCAGCATTTT. The rearrangement uses TRBV30 and TRBJ1-5; no firm D call. The CDR3 covers 14 residues. From germline, CDR1 is GTSNPN and CDR2 SVGIG (reference sequence). V shed 2 bases and J shed 9 bases, with 17 bases lying between them.

The chain has TRBV4-2 and TRBJ2-1; 11 nucleotides agree with TRBD2. V was clipped by 4 bases and J by 5 bases; unmatched bases: 4. The germline V gene encodes CDR1 LGHNA and CDR2 YNFKEQ. The CDR3 is 15 amino acids. The CDR3 DNA sequence: TGTGCCAGCAGCCGCGGGACTAGCGGTGACAATGAGCAGTTCTTC. Amino acid sequence: CASSRGTSGDNEQFF.

The gene calls are TRBV28 and TRBJ1-1, with D tentatively TRBD1 (6 bases). The CDR3 has 14 amino acids. Deletions cut 10 bases from V and 1 base from J, with 16 bases between. The germline V gene encodes CDR1 MDHEN and CDR2 SYDVKM. CDR3 in DNA: TGTGCCACCACTCCGGGACATCAGAACACTGAAGCTTTCTTT. It codes for CATTPGHQNTEAFF.

The chain couples TRBV5-1 to TRBJ2-1, with 7 bases that match TRBD2. The CDR3 loop spans 17 amino acids. Germline V gene data show CDR1 as SGHRS and CDR2 as YFSETQ. The ends lost 1 base at V and 4 bases at J; junction bases unmatched: 11. The CDR3 loop is CASSLSVGAGIYNEQFF. The CDR3, as DNA: TGCGCCAGCAGCTTGTCCGTGGGAGCGGGAATATACAATGAGCAGTTCTTC.

Worth noting for this clone: A much larger clone is a single base away; this may be a read error. Other nucleotide sequences in the sample specify the same CDR3. This sequence joins TRBV20-1 and TRBJ1-1; D is unresolved. The CDR3 has 11 residues. CDR1 is DFQATT and CDR2 is SNEGSKA in the germline V gene (reference sequence). V was trimmed by 4 bases and J by 1 base, leaving 4 bases between them. CDR3 sequence reads: CSATENTEAFF. In nucleotides, the CDR3 is TGCAGTGCTACAGAGAACACTGAAGCTTTCTTT.

The chain couples TRBV9 to TRBJ2-1; 16 bases map to TRBD2. The junction had 7 bases not matched to a gene; V was cut back by 6 bases and J by 7 bases. Germline CDR1 SGDLS, CDR2 YYNGEE. This CDR3 is 16 amino acids long. The CDR3 is CASISGLAGGQNEQFF. Here the CDR3 DNA reads TGTGCCAGCATCTCGGGACTAGCGGGAGGGCAGAATGAGCAGTTCTTC.

The chain couples TRBV19 to TRBJ1-1; TRBD1 aligns across 8 bases. This CDR3 comprises 17 residues. Trimming removed 7 bases from V and 3 bases from J; junction bases left unmatched: 16. Germline V gene lookup returns CDR1 LNHDA and CDR2 SQIVND (reference sequence). The CDR3 nucleotides are TGTGCCAGTAAGGCGCTTCCGGGGACAGGACGCCACACTGAAGCTTTCTTT. Encoded protein: CASKALPGTGRHTEAFF.

Details on this clone: The same CDR3 can be traced to other DNA sequences in this sample. The chain employs TRBV5-1 and TRBJ2-3; 11 positions match TRBD1. This CDR3 region has 14 residues. The germline CDR1 and CDR2 sequences are SGHRS and YFSETQ. Trimming took 4 bases from V and 5 from J; bases not matched to a gene: 3. The CDR3 sequence: CASSPGQGGDTQYF. In DNA, the CDR3 is TGCGCCAGCAGCCCGGGACAGGGGGGAGATACGCAGTATTTT.

The chain combines TRBV19 with TRBJ2-2; D not resolved. The germline CDR1 and CDR2 sequences are LNHDA and SQIVND (reference sequence). V was pared by 7 bases and J by 5 bases, with 14 bases between. The CDR3 length is 14 residues. CDR3 sequence: CASTAWARTGELFF. The CDR3 DNA follows: TGTGCCAGTACCGCCTGGGCTAGGACCGGGGAGCTGTTTTTT. The full variable domain, completed using reference TRBV19 and TRBJ2-2, is DGGITQSPKYLFRKEGQNVTLSCEQNLNHDAMYWYRQDPGQGLRLIYYSQIVNDFQKGDIAEGYSVSREKKESFPLTVTSAQKNPTAFYLCASTAWARTGELFFGEGSRLTVL.

The rearrangement uses TRBV7-9 and TRBJ2-3; D remains unclear. This CDR3 spans 12 amino acids. V lost 3 bases, J lost 5 bases, and 6 bases lay in between. From germline, CDR1 is SEHNR and CDR2 FQNEAQ (reference sequence). The CDR3 reads CASSLTGDTQYF. CDR3 in DNA: TGTGCCAGCAGCTTGACCGGAGATACGCAGTATTTT.

The chain has TRBV29-1 and TRBJ2-5, with 10 bases matching TRBD2. The J segment lost 2 bases and the V segment lost 6 bases, leaving 6 bases of the junction unmatched. This CDR3 spans 14 amino acids. Germline values: CDR1 SQVTM, CDR2 ANQGSEA. The CDR3 spells CSVGLAVMQETQYF. The CDR3 nucleotides are TGCAGCGTCGGACTAGCGGTCATGCAAGAGACCCAGTACTTC.

The genes are TRBV18 and TRBJ2-3; D call uncertain. Germline CDR1 reads KGHSH; CDR2 reads LQKENI. Trimming took 9 bases from V and 1 from J, leaving 2 bases between them. This CDR3 region has 10 residues. The CDR3 protein is CASRTDTQYF. CDR3 sequence (DNA): TGTGCCAGTCGCACAGATACGCAGTATTTT. The variable domain in full, completed from reference TRBV18 and TRBJ2-3, reads NAGVMQNPRHLVRRRGQEARLRCSPMKGHSHVYWYRQLPEEGLKFMVYLQKENIIDESGMPKERFSAEFPKEGPSILRIQQVVRGDSAAYFCASRTDTQYFGPGTRLTVL.

Comment on this clone: Other nucleotide sequences in the sample specify the same CDR3. The V gene is TRBV18, the J gene TRBJ2-7; D unresolved. Germline V gives CDR1 KGHSH, CDR2 LQKENI. The CDR3 totals 13 residues. With 4 bases removed from V and 3 bases from J, the gap between germline ends came to 10 bases. CDR3 bases: TGTGCCAGCTCACTTGCCCACGACTACGAGCAGTACTTC. Translation gives CASSLAHDYEQYF.

This clone was detected a few times. CDR3 region: CASSFRGGDEQYF. CDR3 in DNA: TGTGCCAGCAGCTTTCGCGGAGGGGACGAGCAGTACTTC. J is TRBJ2-7 and V is TRBV5-4, with D tentatively TRBD2 (6 bases). Germline V gene lookup returns CDR1 SGHNT and CDR2 YYREEE (reference sequence). Trimming pared 2 bases from V and 5 bases from J, leaving 11 bases between. The CDR3 runs 13 residues.

This clone was observed once. The gene calls are TRBV5-1 and TRBJ1-1; weak D call: TRBD1 (5 bases). CDR1 is SGHRS, CDR2 YFSETQ, per germline. The CDR3 length is 15 residues. V was clipped by 4 bases and J by 1 base, with 14 bases between them. Here the CDR3 DNA reads TGCGCCAGCAGCGCGGAGGGGAAACAGAACACTGAAGCTTTCTTT. Translating it yields CASSAEGKQNTEAFF.